Sequencing of this T cell receptor (beta chain) was carried out in a study of technical replicates of blood from a few donors. Here immunoSEQ multiplex PCR was the method, and the copy in TCRdb shows in-frame clones only, minus some. This table holds over 25,000 clones, 90% to 95% found once. V lost 3 bases and J lost 8; bases outside the gene matches: 16. Germline assignment: CDR1 SGDLS and CDR2 YYNGEE. The length of the CDR3 is 17 residues. This clonotype was sampled from a human donor in good health. Some clones in this sample may be carry-over from other donors' samples. The sequencing input was PBMCs. J is TRBJ2-2 and V is TRBV9, with TRBD1 identical over 7 bases. The CDR3 loop is CASSALPRDSERGELFF. For the CDR3, the DNA is TGTGCCAGCAGCGCACTACCCCGGGACAGCGAGAGGGGGGAGCTGTTTTTT.